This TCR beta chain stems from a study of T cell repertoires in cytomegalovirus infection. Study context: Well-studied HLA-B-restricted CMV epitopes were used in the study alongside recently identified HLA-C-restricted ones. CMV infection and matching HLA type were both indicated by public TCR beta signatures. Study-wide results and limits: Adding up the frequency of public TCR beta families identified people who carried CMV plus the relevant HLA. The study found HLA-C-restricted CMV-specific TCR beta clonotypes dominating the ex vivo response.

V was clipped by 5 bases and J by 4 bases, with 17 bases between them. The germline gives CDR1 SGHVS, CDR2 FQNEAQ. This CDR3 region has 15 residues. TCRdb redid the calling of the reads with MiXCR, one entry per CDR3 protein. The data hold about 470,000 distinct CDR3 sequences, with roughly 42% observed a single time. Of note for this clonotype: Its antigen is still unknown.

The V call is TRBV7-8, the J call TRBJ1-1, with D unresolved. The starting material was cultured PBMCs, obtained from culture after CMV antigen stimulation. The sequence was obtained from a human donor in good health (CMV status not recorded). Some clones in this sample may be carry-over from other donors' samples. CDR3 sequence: CASSLRRGWGTEAFF. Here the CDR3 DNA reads TGTGCCAGCAGCCTACGGCGCGGATGGGGCACTGAAGCTTTCTTT.